Described below is a single T cell receptor beta chain sequence and its context. The entry originates in a study of blood T cell repertoires in COVID-19. Repertoires were generated with immunoSEQ multiplex PCR, while TCRdb's copy carries only in-frame clones and drops some. Counted here are 300,000 to 400,000 clones, about 85% occurring once; the ten biggest clones make up around 1.8%. This CDR3 is 14 amino acids long. CDR1 and CDR2 (germline): MNHEY, SMNVEV (reference sequence). V was cut by 7 bases and J by 4 bases, with 13 bases left in between. The rearrangement uses TRBV27 and TRBJ1-4; a possible D gene is TRBD1 (5 bases). The sample taken for sequencing was PBMCs or T cells enriched from blood (not recorded which). The clonotype was recovered from a woman in her twenties or thirties who had been exposed to COVID-19. CDR3 DNA sequence: TGTGCCAGCACGAAGGGGTGGGGTAATGAAAAACTGTTTTTT. It specifies CASTKGWGNEKLFF.